This T cell receptor (beta chain) is drawn from a study of control samples from healthy donors and cancer patients. The germline V gene has CDR1 SGDLS and CDR2 YYNGEE. V dropped 0 bases and J dropped 3 bases, with 9 bases sitting between them. This CDR3 is 15 amino acids long. The sample holds one count of this clone. Clones were read by immunoSEQ multiplex PCR, and TCRdb kept only the in-frame ones, dropping some. The table lists roughly 59,000 clones, roughly 90% of them singletons. This chain connects TRBV9 to TRBJ2-2, with D possibly being TRBD1 (5 bases). Sequenced material: PBMCs. This TCR was recovered from a middle-aged man with colorectal cancer. This CDR3 reads CASSVGDRHTGELFF. As DNA, the CDR3 is TGTGCCAGCAGCGTAGGAGACAGACACACCGGGGAGCTGTTTTTT.